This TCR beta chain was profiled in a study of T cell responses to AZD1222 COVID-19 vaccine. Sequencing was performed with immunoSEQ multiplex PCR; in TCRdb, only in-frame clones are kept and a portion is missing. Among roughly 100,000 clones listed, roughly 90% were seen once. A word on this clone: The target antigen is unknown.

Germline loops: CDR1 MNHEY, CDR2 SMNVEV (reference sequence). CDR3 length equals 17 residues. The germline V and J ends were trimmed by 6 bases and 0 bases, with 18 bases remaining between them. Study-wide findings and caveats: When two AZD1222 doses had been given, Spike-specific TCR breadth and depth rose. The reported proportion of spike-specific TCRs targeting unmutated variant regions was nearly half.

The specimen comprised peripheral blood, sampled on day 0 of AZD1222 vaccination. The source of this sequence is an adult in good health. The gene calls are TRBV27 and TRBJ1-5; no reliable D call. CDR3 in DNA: TGTGCCAGCAGCCGCCGGCGGACCAGAAATAGCAATCAGCCCCAGCATTTT. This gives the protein CASSRRRTRNSNQPQHF.